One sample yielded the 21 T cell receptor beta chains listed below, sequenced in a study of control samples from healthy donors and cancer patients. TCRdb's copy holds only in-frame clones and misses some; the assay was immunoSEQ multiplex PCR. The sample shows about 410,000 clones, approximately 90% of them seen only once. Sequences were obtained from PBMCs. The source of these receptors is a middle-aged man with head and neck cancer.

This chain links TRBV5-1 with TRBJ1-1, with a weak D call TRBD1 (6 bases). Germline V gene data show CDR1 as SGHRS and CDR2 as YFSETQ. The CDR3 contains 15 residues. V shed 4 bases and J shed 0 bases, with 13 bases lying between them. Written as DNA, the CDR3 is TGCGCCAGCAGCCGAGACAGGTCCATGAACACTGAAGCTTTCTTT. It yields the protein CASSRDRSMNTEAFF.

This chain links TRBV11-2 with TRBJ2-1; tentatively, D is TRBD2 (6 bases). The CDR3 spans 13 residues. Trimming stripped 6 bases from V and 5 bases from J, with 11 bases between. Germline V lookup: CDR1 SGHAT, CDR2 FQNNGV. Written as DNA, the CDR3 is TGTGCCAGCAGAGGGACTGACAACAATGAGCAGTTCTTC. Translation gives CASRGTDNNEQFF.

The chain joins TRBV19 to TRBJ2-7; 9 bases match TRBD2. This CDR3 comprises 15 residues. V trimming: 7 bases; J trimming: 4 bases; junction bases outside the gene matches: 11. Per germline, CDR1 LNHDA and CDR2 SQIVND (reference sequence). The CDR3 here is CASKPSGGSYYEQYF. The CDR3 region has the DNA TGTGCCAGTAAACCCAGCGGGGGGTCCTATTACGAGCAGTACTTC.

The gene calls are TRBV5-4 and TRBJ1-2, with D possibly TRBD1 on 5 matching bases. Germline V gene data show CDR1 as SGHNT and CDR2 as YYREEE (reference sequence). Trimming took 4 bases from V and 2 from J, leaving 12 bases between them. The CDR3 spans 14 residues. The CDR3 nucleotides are TGTGCCAGCAGCCCGGGGGGGGAAAACTATGGCTACACCTTC. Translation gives CASSPGGENYGYTF.

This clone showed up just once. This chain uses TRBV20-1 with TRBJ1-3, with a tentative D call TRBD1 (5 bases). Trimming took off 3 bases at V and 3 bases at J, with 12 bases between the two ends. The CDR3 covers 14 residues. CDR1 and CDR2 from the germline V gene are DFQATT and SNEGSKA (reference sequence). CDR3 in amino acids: CSASTRAFGNTIYF. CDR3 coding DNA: TGCAGTGCTAGTACCAGGGCCTTTGGAAACACCATATATTTT.

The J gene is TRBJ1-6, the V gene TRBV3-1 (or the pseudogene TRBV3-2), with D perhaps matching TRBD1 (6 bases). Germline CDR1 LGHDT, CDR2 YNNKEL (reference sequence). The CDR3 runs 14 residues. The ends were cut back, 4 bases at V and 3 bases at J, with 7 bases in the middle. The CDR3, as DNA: TGTGCCAGCAGCCCACAGGGCTATAATTCACCCCTCCACTTT. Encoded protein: CASSPQGYNSPLHF.

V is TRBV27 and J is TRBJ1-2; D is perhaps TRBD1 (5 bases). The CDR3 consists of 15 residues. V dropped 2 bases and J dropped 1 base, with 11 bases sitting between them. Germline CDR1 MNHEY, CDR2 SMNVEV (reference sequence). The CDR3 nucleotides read TGTGCCAGCAGTTTAGGGCAGGGAATTAACTATGGCTACACCTTC. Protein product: CASSLGQGINYGYTF.

The CDR3 DNA is TGTGCCAGCACTAGGGGAGGGGCTAGTGATGAGCAGTTCTTC. It codes for CASTRGGASDEQFF. This sequence joins TRBV28 and TRBJ2-1, with 7 nucleotides matching TRBD2. V trimming: 7 bases; J trimming: 8 bases; junction bases outside the gene matches: 11. There are 14 residues in the CDR3. Germline values: CDR1 MDHEN, CDR2 SYDVKM.

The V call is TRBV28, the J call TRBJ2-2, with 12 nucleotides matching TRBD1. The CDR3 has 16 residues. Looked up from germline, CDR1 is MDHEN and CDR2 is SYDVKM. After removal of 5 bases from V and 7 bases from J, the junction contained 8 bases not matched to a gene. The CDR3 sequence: CASSETGTGGVGELFF. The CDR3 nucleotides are TGTGCCAGCAGTGAGACCGGGACAGGGGGCGTCGGGGAGCTGTTTTTT. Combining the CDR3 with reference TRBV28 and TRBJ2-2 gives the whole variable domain DVKVTQSSRYLVKRTGEKVFLECVQDMDHENMFWYRQDPGLGLRLIYFSYDVKMKEKGDIPEGYSVSREKKERFSLILESASTNQTSMYLCASSETGTGGVGELFFGEGSRLTVL.

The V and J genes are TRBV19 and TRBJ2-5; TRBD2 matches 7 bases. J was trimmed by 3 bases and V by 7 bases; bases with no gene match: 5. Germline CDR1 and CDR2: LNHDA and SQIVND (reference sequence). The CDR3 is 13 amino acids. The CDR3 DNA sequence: TGTGCCAGTAATAATGGGGGGGAAGAGACCCAGTACTTC. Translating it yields CASNNGGEETQYF.

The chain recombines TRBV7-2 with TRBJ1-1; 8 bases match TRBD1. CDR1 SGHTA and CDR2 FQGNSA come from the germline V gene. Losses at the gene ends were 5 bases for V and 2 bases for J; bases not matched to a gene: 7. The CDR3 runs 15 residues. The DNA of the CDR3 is TGTGCCAGCAGCGGAAGACAGGGGCCAAACACTGAAGCTTTCTTT. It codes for CASSGRQGPNTEAFF. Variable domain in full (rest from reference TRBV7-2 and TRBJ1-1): GAGVSQSPSNKVTEKGKDVELRCDPISGHTALYWYRQSLGQGLEFLIYFQGNSAPDKSGLPSDRFSAERTGGSVSTLTIQRTQQEDSAVYLCASSGRQGPNTEAFFGQGTRLTVV.

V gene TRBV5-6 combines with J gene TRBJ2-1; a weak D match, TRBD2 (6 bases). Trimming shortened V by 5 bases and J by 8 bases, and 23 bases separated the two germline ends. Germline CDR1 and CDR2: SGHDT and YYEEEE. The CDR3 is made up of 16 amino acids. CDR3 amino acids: CASSLSPGLARYEQFF. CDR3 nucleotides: TGTGCCAGCAGTCTATCCCCGGGGCTAGCGCGGTATGAGCAGTTCTTC.

The CDR3 sequence: CASSLGGRLEQFF. CDR3 bases: TGTGCCAGCAGCTTGGGCGGACGGCTTGAGCAGTTCTTC. The rearrangement uses TRBV7-2 and TRBJ2-1, with D hard to call. The CDR3 length is 13 residues. Trimming took 3 bases from V and 9 from J, leaving 12 bases between them. The germline V gene encodes CDR1 SGHTA and CDR2 FQGNSA.

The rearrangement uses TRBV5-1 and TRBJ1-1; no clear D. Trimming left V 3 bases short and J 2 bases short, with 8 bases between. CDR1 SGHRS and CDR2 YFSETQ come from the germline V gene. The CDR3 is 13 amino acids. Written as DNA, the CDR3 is TGCGCCAGCAGCTCTATATTAAACACTGAAGCTTTCTTT. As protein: CASSSILNTEAFF. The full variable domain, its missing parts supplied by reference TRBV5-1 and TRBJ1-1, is KAGVTQTPRYLIKTRGQQVTLSCSPISGHRSVSWYQQTPGQGLQFLFEYFSETQRNKGNFPGRFSGRQFSNSRSEMNVSTLELGDSALYLCASSSILNTEAFFGQGTRLTVV.

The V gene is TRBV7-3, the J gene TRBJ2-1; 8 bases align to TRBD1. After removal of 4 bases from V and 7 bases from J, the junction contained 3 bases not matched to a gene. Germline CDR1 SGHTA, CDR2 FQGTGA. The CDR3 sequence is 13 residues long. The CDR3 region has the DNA TGTGCCAGCAGCTCACGACAGGGGAATGAGCAGTTCTTC. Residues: CASSSRQGNEQFF. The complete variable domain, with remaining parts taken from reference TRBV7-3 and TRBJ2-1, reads GAGVSQTPSNKVTEKGKYVELRCDPISGHTALYWYRQSLGQGPEFLIYFQGTGAADDSGLPNDRFFAVRPEGSVSTLKIQRTERGDSAVYLCASSSRQGNEQFFGPGTRLTVL.

The DNA for the CDR3 is TGTGCCAGCAGCCAAGGTCCCCCAGCCATACTCACAGATACGCAGTATTTT. Amino acids: CASSQGPPAILTDTQYF. The rearrangement uses TRBV3-1 (or the pseudogene TRBV3-2) and TRBJ2-3; D is uncertain. The length of the CDR3 is 17 residues. Germline values: CDR1 LGHDT, CDR2 YNNKEL (reference sequence). The V end lost 1 base, the J end lost 2 bases, and 16 bases lay between the germline ends.

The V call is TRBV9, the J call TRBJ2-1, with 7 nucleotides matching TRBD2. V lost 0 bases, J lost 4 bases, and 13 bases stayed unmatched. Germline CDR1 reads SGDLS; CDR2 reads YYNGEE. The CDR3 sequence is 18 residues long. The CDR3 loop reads CASSVGGSGPPGYNEQFF. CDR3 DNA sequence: TGTGCCAGCAGCGTAGGTGGTAGCGGGCCCCCCGGATACAATGAGCAGTTCTTC.

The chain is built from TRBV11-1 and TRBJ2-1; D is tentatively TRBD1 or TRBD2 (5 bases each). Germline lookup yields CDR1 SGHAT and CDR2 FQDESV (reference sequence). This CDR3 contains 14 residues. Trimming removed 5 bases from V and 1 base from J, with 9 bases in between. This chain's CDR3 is CASSPRESYNEQFF. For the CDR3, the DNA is TGTGCCAGCAGCCCCAGGGAGTCCTACAATGAGCAGTTCTTC.

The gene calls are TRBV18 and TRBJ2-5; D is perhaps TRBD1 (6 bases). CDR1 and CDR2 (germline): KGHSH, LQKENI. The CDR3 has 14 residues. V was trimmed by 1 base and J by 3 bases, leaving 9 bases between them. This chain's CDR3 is CASSPRSGEETQYF. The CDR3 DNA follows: TGTGCCAGCTCACCACGGTCAGGGGAAGAGACCCAGTACTTC.

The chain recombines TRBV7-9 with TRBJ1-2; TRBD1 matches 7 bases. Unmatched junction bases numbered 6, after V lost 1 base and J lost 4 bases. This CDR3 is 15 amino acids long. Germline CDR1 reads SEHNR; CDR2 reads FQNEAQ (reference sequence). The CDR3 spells CASSLGQGDPYGYTF. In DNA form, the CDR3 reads TGTGCCAGCAGCTTAGGGCAGGGGGATCCCTATGGCTACACCTTC. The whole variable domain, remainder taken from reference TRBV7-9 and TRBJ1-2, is DTGVSQNPRHKITKRGQNVTFRCDPISEHNRLYWYRQTLGQGPEFLTYFQNEAQLEKSRLLSDRFSAERPKGSFSTLEIQRTEQGDSAMYLCASSLGQGDPYGYTFGSGTRLTVV.

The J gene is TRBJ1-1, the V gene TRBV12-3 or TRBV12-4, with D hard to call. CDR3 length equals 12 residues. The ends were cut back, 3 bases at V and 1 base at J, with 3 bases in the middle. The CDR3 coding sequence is TGTGCCAGCAGTTTGCAGAACACTGAAGCTTTCTTT. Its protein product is CASSLQNTEAFF.